Listed below are T cell receptor beta chains from one sample, sequenced in a study of vaccination effects on CD4 cells after COVID-19. TCRdb keeps only in-frame clones here, not all; method: immunoSEQ multiplex PCR. In the table there are nearly 30,000 clones, almost 75% of which are singletons. These receptors' targets are unknown. The sample was CD4+ T cells from PBMCs cultured with HCoV-229E spike peptides, taken after COVID-19 vaccination. These receptor sequences come from a human donor who received a COVID-19 vaccine. Each CDR3 is given with its conserved first and last residue. A D gene is named only where the DNA matches it firmly. The size of a clone is reported for some rows only, either as once, few or many, or as a class for expanded clones.

V,size,D,J,DNA,CDR3
TRBV3-1/TRBV3-2,few,TRBD1,TRBJ1-2,TGTGCCAGCAGCCTCGAACAGGGGAATGGCTACACCTTC,CASSLEQGNGYTF
TRBV28,once,.,TRBJ1-2,TGTGCCAGCAGTTTCCCCGTAGGTGGCGGCTACACCTTC,CASSFPVGGGYTF
TRBV27,.,.,TRBJ1-1,TGTGCCAGCAGTTTCGGCAGGGGAGCTAAGAACACTGAAGCTTTCTTT,CASSFGRGAKNTEAFF
TRBV21-1,.,.,TRBJ2-7,TGTGCCAGCAGCAAACAAGGACGCCGAAGGACAGGGGTCCACGAGCAGTACTTC,CASSKQGRRRTGVHEQYF
TRBV6-1,.,TRBD1,TRBJ1-2,TGTGCCAGCAGTGACGACAGGGTTGGCTACACCTTC,CASSDDRVGYTF
TRBV19,once,TRBD1,TRBJ1-2,TGTGCCAGTAGTGACAGGGACTATGGCTACACCTTC,CASSDRDYGYTF
TRBV4-2,few,TRBD2,TRBJ2-1,TGTGCCAGCAGCCAAGAAGCGACTAGCGGGAGCTCCTACAATGAGCAGTTCTTC,CASSQEATSGSSYNEQFF
TRBV12-5,few,.,TRBJ1-4,TGTGCTAGTGGTTTGGCGCCGGGGCGTACTAATGAAAAACTGTTTTTT,CASGLAPGRTNEKLFF
TRBV29-1,.,TRBD1,TRBJ1-1,TGCAGCGTAGCCGGGACAGGGGGAGGTCGGGTCACTGAAGCTTTCTTT,CSVAGTGGGRVTEAFF
TRBV23-1,.,.,TRBJ2-7,TGCGCCAGCAGTCAATCGACCGGCTCCTACGAGCAGTACTTC,CASSQSTGSYEQYF
TRBV7-8,.,TRBD2,TRBJ2-3,TGTGCCAGCAGACCACCGGGACTAGTCACAGATACGCAGTATTTT,CASRPPGLVTDTQYF